The rows below give T cell receptor beta chains drawn from one sample of a study of identical twins. Each CDR3 protein is one row after TCRdb ran MiXCR on the 5' RACE reads. The sample has 1.5 million to 2 million distinct CDR3 sequences; about 30% are singletons. The sample consisted of cord blood. The receptor set was obtained from a newborn girl in good health. The CDR3 runs from the conserved cysteine through the conserved F or W. The D gene is left open where the match is weak. Size values are once, few and many counts, or a class for expanded clones, and some rows have none.

clone_size d_call j_call v_call cdr3_aa cdr3_nt
NA NA TRBJ2-7 TRBV5-1 CASRSRGTRSYEQYF TGCGCCAGCAGATCCCGGGGGACACGATCCTACGAGCAGTACTTC
NA NA TRBJ2-3 TRBV29-1 CSGYWYSTDTQYF TGCAGCGGCTACTGGTATAGCACAGATACGCAGTATTTT
few NA TRBJ2-4 TRBV11-2 CASSQAPGNNEQYF TGTGCCAGCAGCCAAGCTCCGGGAAATAATGAGCAGTACTTC
NA NA TRBJ2-5 TRBV20-1 CGARVASPRNKETQYF TGCGGTGCTAGAGTCGCTAGCCCGCGGAACAAAGAGACCCAGTACTTC
few NA TRBJ2-5 TRBV20-1 CSALHPYQETQYF TGCAGTGCCCTACACCCGTACCAAGAGACCCAGTACTTC
NA TRBD2 TRBJ2-1 TRBV5-4 CASSTGLAPEQFF TGTGCCAGCAGCACGGGACTAGCCCCCGAGCAGTTCTTC
NA TRBD2 TRBJ2-2 TRBV10-3 CAISEISGGNTGELFF TGTGCCATCAGTGAGATAAGCGGGGGAAACACCGGGGAGCTGTTTTTT
NA NA TRBJ2-1 TRBV7-2 CASSPETSHYYNEQFF TGTGCCAGCAGCCCCGAGACTAGTCACTACTACAATGAGCAGTTCTTC
few TRBD1 TRBJ1-1 TRBV2 CASINSGQVNTEAFF TGTGCCAGCATAAACTCGGGACAGGTTAACACTGAAGCTTTCTTT
NA TRBD1 TRBJ1-3 TRBV6-1 CASNPDRAGNTIYF TGTGCCAGCAACCCGGACAGGGCTGGAAACACCATATATTTT
NA NA TRBJ1-5 TRBV10-3 CAIRSDSPVSAQHF TGTGCCATCAGATCAGACAGCCCCGTATCGGCCCAGCATTTT
many TRBD1 TRBJ2-5 TRBV10-3 CAISDPTGGEETQYF TGTGCCATCAGTGACCCGACAGGGGGTGAAGAGACCCAGTACTTC
NA NA TRBJ1-2 TRBV7-9 CASSLGGRYTF TGTGCCAGCAGCTTAGGCGGACGCTACACCTTC
few NA TRBJ2-3 TRBV5-1 CASSLAMTGRSTDTQYF TGCGCCAGCAGCTTGGCCATGACAGGTCGGAGCACAGATACGCAGTATTTT
NA NA TRBJ2-7 TRBV11-2 CASSWNSYEQYF TGTGCCAGCAGCTGGAATTCCTACGAGCAGTACTTC
NA NA TRBJ2-3 TRBV20-1 CSAPRPGARTDTQYF TGCAGTGCTCCCCGGCCTGGGGCACGCACAGATACGCAGTATTTT
many NA TRBJ2-7 TRBV3-1 CASSQLPNREQYF TGTGCCAGCAGCCAATTACCGAATCGCGAGCAGTACTTC
many NA TRBJ2-1 TRBV6-2/TRBV6-3 CASSNLLGGHEQFF TGTGCCAGCAGCAACCTCCTAGGGGGGCATGAGCAGTTCTTC
NA TRBD2 TRBJ2-2 TRBV2 CASEEKRRSGRTGELFF TGTGCCAGCGAAGAAAAACGTCGTAGCGGGAGAACCGGGGAGCTGTTTTTT
NA NA TRBJ1-6 TRBV28 CASSLFGPLMGSGDSPLHF TGTGCCAGCAGTTTATTTGGCCCCCTTATGGGGTCCGGCGATTCACCCCTCCACTTT
few NA TRBJ1-6 TRBV20-1 CSARGLLNSPLHF TGCAGTGCTAGGGGACTGCTGAATTCACCCCTCCACTTT
NA TRBD1 TRBJ2-4 TRBV7-9 CASSAGQDLAKNIQYF TGTGCCAGCAGCGCGGGACAGGATCTAGCCAAAAACATTCAGTACTTC
NA TRBD1 TRBJ1-6 TRBV9 CASSVQGALAPLHF TGTGCCAGCAGCGTACAGGGGGCTTTAGCACCCCTCCACTTT
NA NA TRBJ1-5 TRBV7-2 CASSLAYRNQPQHF TGTGCCAGCAGCTTAGCTTACAGGAATCAGCCCCAGCATTTT
few TRBD2 TRBJ2-5 TRBV20-1 CSARDRLASGFETQYF TGCAGTGCTAGAGACAGACTAGCGAGTGGGTTTGAGACCCAGTACTTC
NA NA TRBJ2-3 TRBV2 CASSEAETRGTDTQYF TGTGCCAGCAGTGAAGCGGAGACACGAGGGACAGATACGCAGTATTTT